The following is a T cell receptor (beta chain) sequence with its context. Its matching antigen is unknown. The data belong to a study of a mutant IDH1 vaccine in newly diagnosed glioma. Study-level background: Standard pretreatment was either radiotherapy, temozolomide, or, for most, radiochemotherapy with temozolomide.

Some clones are missing from TCRdb's copy, which holds only in-frame ones; the method was immunoSEQ multiplex PCR. This repertoire shows roughly 26,000 clones, around 78% found once; its top ten account for under 35%. The germline gives CDR1 SGHKS, CDR2 YYEKEE (reference sequence). This CDR3 region has 16 residues. Trimming stripped 4 bases from V and 5 bases from J, with 18 bases between. Time point meaning: week 35, safety follow-up. Each vaccine dose was 300 ug of mutant IDH1 20-mer peptide, with topical imiquimod. The sample here was PBMCs, taken from a glioma patient whose treatment included an IDH1 peptide vaccine. This sequence originates from a man aged 25-45 years with glioma. The chain is built from TRBV5-5 and TRBJ1-4; a possible D gene is TRBD1 (6 bases). CDR3 region: CASSRGGGQKNEKLFF. The CDR3 coding sequence is TGTGCCAGCAGCCGAGGGGGAGGACAGAAGAATGAAAAACTGTTTTTT.